These 11 T cell receptor beta chains share one sample of origin, sequenced in a study of blood T cell repertoires in COVID-19. Repertoires were generated with immunoSEQ multiplex PCR, while TCRdb's copy carries only in-frame clones and drops some. The sample contains around 300,000 clones, 90% of which appear only once. The sample was peripheral blood. These receptors were taken from a woman between 25 and 40 years old with COVID-19, enrolled during active disease.

The rearrangement links TRBV11-1 to TRBJ2-2; 10 nucleotides line up with TRBD2. Germline V gives CDR1 SGHAT, CDR2 FQDESV (reference sequence). V lost 2 bases to trimming and J lost 4 bases; unmatched junction nucleotides: 4. The CDR3 has 16 amino acids. The CDR3 spells CASSLRLAGSTGELFF. The CDR3, as DNA: TGTGCCAGCAGCTTACGACTAGCGGGTAGCACCGGGGAGCTGTTTTTT.

This sequence joins TRBV10-2 and TRBJ1-6; D uncertain. The CDR3 covers 14 residues. Germline assignment: CDR1 WSHSY and CDR2 SAAADI. Trimming cost V 2 bases and J 5 bases, with 7 bases left between them. CDR3 residues: CASSEAGDNSPLHF. The CDR3 DNA reads as TGCGCCAGCAGTGAGGCCGGGGATAATTCACCCCTCCACTTT.

This chain joins TRBV18 and TRBJ1-4; 7 positions agree with TRBD1. The CDR3 spans 14 residues. Germline V gene lookup returns CDR1 KGHSH and CDR2 LQKENI. J lost 6 bases, V lost 6 bases, and 7 bases had no gene match. The DNA for the CDR3 is TGTGCCAGCTCGCGGACAGGTGATCATGAAAAACTGTTTTTT. Its protein product is CASSRTGDHEKLFF.

V and J are TRBV3-1 (or the pseudogene TRBV3-2) and TRBJ1-1; no clear D gene. Trimming took 5 bases from V and 2 from J, leaving 9 bases between them. CDR3 length: 13 amino acids. Germline loops: CDR1 LGHDT, CDR2 YNNKEL (reference sequence). The CDR3 loop reads CASSYDLNTEAFF. CDR3 bases: TGTGCCAGCAGCTACGATCTAAACACTGAAGCTTTCTTT.

V is TRBV6-5 and J is TRBJ1-1; D uncertain. Between the trimmed V and J ends, which lost 0 bases and 8 bases, there was a span of 10 bases. There are 13 residues in the CDR3. Germline lookup yields CDR1 MNHEY and CDR2 SVGAGI. The chain's CDR3 is CASSYSAGYEAFF. CDR3 coding DNA: TGTGCCAGCAGTTACTCAGCAGGATACGAAGCTTTCTTT.

The chain recombines TRBV7-8 with TRBJ2-1, with 11 bases aligning to TRBD2. In germline, CDR1 is SGHVS, CDR2 FQNEAQ. There are 17 residues in the CDR3. The trim removed 1 base at V and 6 bases at J, leaving 8 bases unmatched. CDR3 nucleotides: TGTGCCAGCAGCTTAGAATCTGGGCTAGCGGGAGGCAATGAGCAGTTCTTC. Translated: CASSLESGLAGGNEQFF.

This clone showed up just a few times. This chain uses TRBV14 with TRBJ1-2; the D is unclear. The CDR3 is made up of 12 amino acids. Germline lookup yields CDR1 SGHDN and CDR2 FVKESK. The V end was cut by 1 base, the J end by 5 bases, with 5 bases between. The CDR3 reads CASSQATYGYTF. DNA of the CDR3: TGTGCCAGCAGCCAAGCTACTTATGGCTACACCTTC.

This clone was recorded once. The J gene is TRBJ1-3, the V gene TRBV5-1; D gene ambiguous. V gave up 0 bases and J gave up 2 bases, with 6 bases separating them. Germline-derived CDR1 and CDR2 are SGHRS and YFSETQ. The CDR3 has 14 residues. Here the CDR3 DNA reads TGCGCCAGCAGCTTGGAGGCGGCTGGAAACACCATATATTTT. This codes for CASSLEAAGNTIYF.

The chain couples TRBV3-1 (or the pseudogene TRBV3-2) to TRBJ1-2, with 9 bases that match TRBD1. CDR1 and CDR2 from the germline V gene are LGHDT and YNNKEL (reference sequence). The CDR3 is 15 residues long. J lost 4 bases, V lost 1 base, and 4 bases had no gene match. CDR3 sequence (DNA): TGTGCCAGCAGCCAAGCCGACAGGGGGTCCTATGGCTACACCTTC. Translation: CASSQADRGSYGYTF.

The chain has TRBV5-5 and TRBJ1-5, with D perhaps TRBD1 (5 bases). Between the trimmed V and J ends, which lost 0 bases and 7 bases, there was a span of 11 bases. CDR3 size: 14 residues. Germline V gene data show CDR1 as SGHKS and CDR2 as YYEKEE (reference sequence). In DNA form, the CDR3 reads TGTGCCAGCAGCTTGGCTGGGCGGGGGCAGCCCCAGCATTTT. Protein: CASSLAGRGQPQHF. Filled out from reference TRBV5-5 and TRBJ1-5, the complete variable domain reads DAGVTQSPTHLIKTRGQQVTLRCSPISGHKSVSWYQQVLGQGPQFIFQYYEKEERGRGNFPDRFSARQFPNYSSELNVNALLLGDSALYLCASSLAGRGQPQHFGDGTRLSIL.

This rearrangement joins TRBV6-5 to TRBJ2-7, with 12 bases identical to TRBD2. Looked up from germline, CDR1 is MNHEY and CDR2 is SVGAGI. V was clipped by 8 bases and J by 6 bases; unmatched bases: 5. This CDR3 comprises 13 residues. The CDR3 DNA reads TGTGCCAGCTCTCTAGCGGGAGGGTTCGAGCAGTACTTC. This gives the protein CASSLAGGFEQYF.